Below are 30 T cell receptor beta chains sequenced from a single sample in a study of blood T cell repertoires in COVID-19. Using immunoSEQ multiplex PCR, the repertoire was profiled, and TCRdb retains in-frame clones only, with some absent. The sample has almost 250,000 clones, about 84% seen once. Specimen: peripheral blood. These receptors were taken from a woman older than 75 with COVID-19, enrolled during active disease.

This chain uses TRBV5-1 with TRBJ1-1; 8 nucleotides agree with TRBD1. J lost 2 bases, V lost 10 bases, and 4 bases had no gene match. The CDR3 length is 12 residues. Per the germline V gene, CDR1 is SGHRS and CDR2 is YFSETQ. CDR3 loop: CASGQGNTEAFF. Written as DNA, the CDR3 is TGCGCCTCTGGACAGGGCAACACTGAAGCTTTCTTT.

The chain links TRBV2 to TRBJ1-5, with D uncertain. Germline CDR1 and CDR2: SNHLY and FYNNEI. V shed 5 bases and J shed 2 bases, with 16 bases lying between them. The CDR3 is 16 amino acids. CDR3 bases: TGTGCCAGCAGTCAGGCCCCCAACCTGGGCAATCAGCCCCAGCATTTT. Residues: CASSQAPNLGNQPQHF.

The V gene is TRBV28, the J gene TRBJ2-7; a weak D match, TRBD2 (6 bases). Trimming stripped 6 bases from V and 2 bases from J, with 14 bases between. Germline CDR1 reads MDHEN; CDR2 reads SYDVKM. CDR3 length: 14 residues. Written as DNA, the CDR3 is TGTGCCAGCAGCCACTCTGGGGGGACCTACGAGCAGTACGTC. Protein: CASSHSGGTYEQYV.

The CDR3 sequence is CASTRGSLNYGYTF. Written as DNA, the CDR3 is TGTGCCAGCACCAGGGGAAGCCTTAACTATGGCTACACCTTC. V gene TRBV2 combines with J gene TRBJ1-2; possible D gene TRBD1, 6 bases. Germline CDR1 is SNHLY and CDR2 is FYNNEI. The CDR3 runs to 14 residues. V dropped 7 bases and J dropped 1 base, with 13 bases sitting between them.

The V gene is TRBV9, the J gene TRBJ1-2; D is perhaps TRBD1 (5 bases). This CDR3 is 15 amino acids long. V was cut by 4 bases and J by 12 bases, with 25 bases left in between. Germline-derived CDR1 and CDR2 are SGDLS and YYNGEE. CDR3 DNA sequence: TGTGCCAGCAGCAGCCAAGGGACTACACCTGTTGAGAACACCTTC. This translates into CASSSQGTTPVENTF.

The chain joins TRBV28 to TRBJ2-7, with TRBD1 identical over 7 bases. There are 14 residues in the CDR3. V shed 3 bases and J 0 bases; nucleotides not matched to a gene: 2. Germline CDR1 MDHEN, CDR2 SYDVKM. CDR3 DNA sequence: TGTGCCAGCAGTTTGGGACAGAGCTCCTACGAGCAGTACGTC. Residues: CASSLGQSSYEQYV.

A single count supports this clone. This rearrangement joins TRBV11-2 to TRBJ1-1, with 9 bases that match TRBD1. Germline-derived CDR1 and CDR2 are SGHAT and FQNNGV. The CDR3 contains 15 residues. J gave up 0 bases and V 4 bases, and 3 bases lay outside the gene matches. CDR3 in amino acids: CASSSGQGLNTEAFF. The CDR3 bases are TGTGCCAGCAGCTCAGGACAGGGGCTGAACACTGAAGCTTTCTTT.

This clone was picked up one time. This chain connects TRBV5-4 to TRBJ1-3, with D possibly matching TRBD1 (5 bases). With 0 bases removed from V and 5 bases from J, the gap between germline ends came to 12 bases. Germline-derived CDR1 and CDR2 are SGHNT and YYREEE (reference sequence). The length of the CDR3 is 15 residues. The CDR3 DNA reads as TGTGCCAGCAGCTTGGGCACAGCGGGGCGAAACACCATATATTTT. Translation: CASSLGTAGRNTIYF.

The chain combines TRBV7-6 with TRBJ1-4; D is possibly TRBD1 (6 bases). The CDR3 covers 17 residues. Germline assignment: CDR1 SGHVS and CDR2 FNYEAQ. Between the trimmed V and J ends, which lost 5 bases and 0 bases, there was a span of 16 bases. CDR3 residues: CASSRSGGAPTNEKLFF. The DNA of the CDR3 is TGTGCCAGCAGCCGAAGTGGGGGGGCCCCAACTAATGAAAAACTGTTTTTT. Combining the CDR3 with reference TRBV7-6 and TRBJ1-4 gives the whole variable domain GAGVSQSPRYKVTKRGQDVALRCDPISGHVSLYWYRQALGQGPEFLTYFNYEAQQDKSGLPNDRFSAERPEGSISTLTIQRTEQRDSAMYRCASSRSGGAPTNEKLFFGSGTQLSVL.

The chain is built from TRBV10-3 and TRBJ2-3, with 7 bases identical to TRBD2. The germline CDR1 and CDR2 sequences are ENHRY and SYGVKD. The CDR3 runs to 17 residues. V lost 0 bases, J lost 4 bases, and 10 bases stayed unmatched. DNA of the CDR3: TGTGCCATCAGTGAGTCTAGTGGCGGGGGAGTTTCAGATACGCAGTATTTT. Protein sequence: CAISESSGGGVSDTQYF.

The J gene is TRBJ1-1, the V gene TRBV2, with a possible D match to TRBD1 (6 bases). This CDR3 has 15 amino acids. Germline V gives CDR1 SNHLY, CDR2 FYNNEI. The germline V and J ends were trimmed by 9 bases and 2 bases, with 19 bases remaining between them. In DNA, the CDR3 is TGTGCCAGTAAAGGGTCAGGGACACCAAACACTGAAGCTTTCTTT. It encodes CASKGSGTPNTEAFF. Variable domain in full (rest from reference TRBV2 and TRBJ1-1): EPEVTQTPSHQVTQMGQEVILRCVPISNHLYFYWYRQILGQKVEFLVSFYNNEISEKSEIFDDQFSVERPDGSNFTLKIRSTKLEDSAMYFCASKGSGTPNTEAFFGQGTRLTVV.

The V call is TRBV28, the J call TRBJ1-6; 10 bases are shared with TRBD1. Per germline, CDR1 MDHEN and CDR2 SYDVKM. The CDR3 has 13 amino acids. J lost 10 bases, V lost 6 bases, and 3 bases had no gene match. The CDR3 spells CASRRQGASPLHF. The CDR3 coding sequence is TGTGCCAGCAGGAGACAGGGGGCCTCACCCCTCCACTTT.

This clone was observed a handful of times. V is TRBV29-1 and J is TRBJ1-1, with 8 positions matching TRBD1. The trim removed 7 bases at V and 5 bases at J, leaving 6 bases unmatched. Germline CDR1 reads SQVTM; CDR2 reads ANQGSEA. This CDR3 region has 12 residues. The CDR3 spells CSARTGKTEAFF. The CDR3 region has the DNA TGCAGCGCAAGGACAGGGAAAACTGAAGCTTTCTTT.

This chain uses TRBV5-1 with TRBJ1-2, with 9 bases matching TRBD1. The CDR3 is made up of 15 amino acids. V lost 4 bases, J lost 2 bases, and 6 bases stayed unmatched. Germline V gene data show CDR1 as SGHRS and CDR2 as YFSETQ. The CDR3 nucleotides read TGCGCCAGCAGCGGCGGGACAGGGTCAAACTATGGCTACACCTTC. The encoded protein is CASSGGTGSNYGYTF.

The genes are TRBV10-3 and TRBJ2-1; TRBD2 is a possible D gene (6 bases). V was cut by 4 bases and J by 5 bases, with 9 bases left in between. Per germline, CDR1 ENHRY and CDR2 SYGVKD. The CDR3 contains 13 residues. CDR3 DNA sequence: TGTGCCATCAGTGGTGGGGGGAACAATGAGCAGTTCTTC. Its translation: CAISGGGNNEQFF.

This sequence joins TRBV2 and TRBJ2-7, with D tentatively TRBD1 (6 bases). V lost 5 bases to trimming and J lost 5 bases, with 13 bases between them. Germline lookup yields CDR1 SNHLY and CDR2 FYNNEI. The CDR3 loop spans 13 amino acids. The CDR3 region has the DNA TGTGCCAGCAGTATAACAGGGTGGGACGAGCAGTACTTC. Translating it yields CASSITGWDEQYF.

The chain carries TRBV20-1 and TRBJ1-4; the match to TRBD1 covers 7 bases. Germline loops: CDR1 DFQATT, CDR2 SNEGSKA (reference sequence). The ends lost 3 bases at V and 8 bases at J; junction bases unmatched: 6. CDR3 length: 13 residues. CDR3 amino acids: CSASGTGVEKLFF. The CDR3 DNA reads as TGCAGTGCTAGTGGAACAGGGGTCGAAAAACTGTTTTTT.

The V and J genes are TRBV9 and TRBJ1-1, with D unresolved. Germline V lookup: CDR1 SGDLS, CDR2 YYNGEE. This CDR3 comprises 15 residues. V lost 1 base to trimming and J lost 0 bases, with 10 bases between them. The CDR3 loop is CASSVSTVMNTEAFF. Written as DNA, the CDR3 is TGTGCCAGCAGCGTATCAACAGTTATGAACACTGAAGCTTTCTTT.

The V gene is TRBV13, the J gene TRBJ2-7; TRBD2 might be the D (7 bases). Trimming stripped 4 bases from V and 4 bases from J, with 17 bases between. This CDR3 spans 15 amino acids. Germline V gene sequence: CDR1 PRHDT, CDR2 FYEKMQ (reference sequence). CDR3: CASSSSRGGGYEQYF. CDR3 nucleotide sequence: TGTGCCAGCAGCTCTTCAAGGGGGGGCGGGTACGAGCAGTACTTC. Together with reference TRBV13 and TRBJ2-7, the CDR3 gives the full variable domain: AAGVIQSPRHLIKEKRETATLKCYPIPRHDTVYWYQQGPGQDPQFLISFYEKMQSDKGSIPDRFSAQQFSDYHSELNMSSLELGDSALYFCASSSSRGGGYEQYFGPGTRLTVT.

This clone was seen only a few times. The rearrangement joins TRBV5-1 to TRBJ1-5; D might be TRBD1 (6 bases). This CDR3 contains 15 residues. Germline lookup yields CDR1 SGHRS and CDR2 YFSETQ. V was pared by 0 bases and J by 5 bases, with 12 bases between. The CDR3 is CASSLGGLRHQPQHF. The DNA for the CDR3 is TGCGCCAGCAGCTTGGGGGGGCTTCGACATCAGCCCCAGCATTTT.

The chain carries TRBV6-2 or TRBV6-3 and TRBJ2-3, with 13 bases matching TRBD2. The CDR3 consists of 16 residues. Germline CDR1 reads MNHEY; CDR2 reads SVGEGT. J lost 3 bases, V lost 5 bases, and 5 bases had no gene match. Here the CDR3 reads CASSLSGLAGTDTQYF. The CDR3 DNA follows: TGTGCCAGCAGTCTTTCGGGACTAGCGGGGACAGATACGCAGTATTTT.

The CDR3 sequence: CASSPAGGLQETQYF. For the CDR3, the DNA is TGTGCCAGCTCACCAGCGGGCGGGCTCCAAGAGACCCAGTACTTC. The chain uses TRBV18 and TRBJ2-5; D is possibly TRBD2 (5 bases). Germline V gene sequence: CDR1 KGHSH, CDR2 LQKENI. The CDR3 loop spans 15 amino acids. The V and J ends lost 2 bases and 1 base respectively, with 11 bases between them.

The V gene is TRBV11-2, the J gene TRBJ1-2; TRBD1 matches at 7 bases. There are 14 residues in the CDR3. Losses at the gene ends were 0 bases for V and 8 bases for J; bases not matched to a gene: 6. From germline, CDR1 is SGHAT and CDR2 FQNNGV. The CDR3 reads CASSLDRTGSGYTF. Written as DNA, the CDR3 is TGTGCCAGCAGCTTAGATCGGACAGGTTCGGGCTACACCTTC.

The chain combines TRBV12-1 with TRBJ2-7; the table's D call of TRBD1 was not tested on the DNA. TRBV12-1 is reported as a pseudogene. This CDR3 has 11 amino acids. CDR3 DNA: TGTGCCAGCAGCGGTGACAGCGAGCAGTACGTC. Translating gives CASSGDSEQYV.

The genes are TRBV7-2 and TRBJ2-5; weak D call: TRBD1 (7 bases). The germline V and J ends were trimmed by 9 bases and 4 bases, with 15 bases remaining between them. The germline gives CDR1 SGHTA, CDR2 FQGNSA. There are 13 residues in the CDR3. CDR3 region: CASRQGGGETQYF. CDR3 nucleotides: TGTGCCAGTCGACAGGGAGGAGGAGAGACCCAGTACTTC. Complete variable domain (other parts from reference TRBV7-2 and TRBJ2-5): GAGVSQSPSNKVTEKGKDVELRCDPISGHTALYWYRQSLGQGLEFLIYFQGNSAPDKSGLPSDRFSAERTGGSVSTLTIQRTQQEDSAVYLCASRQGGGETQYFGPGTRLLVL.

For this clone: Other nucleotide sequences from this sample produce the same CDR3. The CDR3 loop reads CASSSGGYGYTF. DNA of the CDR3: TGTGCCAGCAGCTCGGGAGGCTATGGCTACACCTTC. The rearrangement joins TRBV7-2 to TRBJ1-2; D is ambiguous. This CDR3 is built from 12 residues. Germline-derived CDR1 and CDR2 are SGHTA and FQGNSA. Trimming cost V 4 bases and J 4 bases, with 7 bases left between them.

The CDR3 loop is CASDRGFAEAFF. CDR3 DNA: TGTGCCAGTGACAGGGGTTTCGCTGAAGCTTTCTTT. The chain employs TRBV19 and TRBJ1-1; TRBD1 agrees at 8 bases. CDR1 is LNHDA, CDR2 SQIVND, per germline (reference sequence). V lost 8 bases to trimming and J lost 6 bases; unmatched junction nucleotides: 5. The CDR3 covers 12 residues.

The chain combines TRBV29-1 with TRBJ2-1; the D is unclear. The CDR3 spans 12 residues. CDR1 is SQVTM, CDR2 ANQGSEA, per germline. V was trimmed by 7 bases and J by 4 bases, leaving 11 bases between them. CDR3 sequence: CSADSGYNEQFF. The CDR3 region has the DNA TGCAGCGCCGACTCGGGTTACAATGAGCAGTTCTTC.

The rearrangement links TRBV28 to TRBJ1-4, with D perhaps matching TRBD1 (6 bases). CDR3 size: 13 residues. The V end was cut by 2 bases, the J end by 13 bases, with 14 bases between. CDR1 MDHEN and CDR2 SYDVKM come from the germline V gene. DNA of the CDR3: TGTGCCAGCAGTTTACCAGCACAGGGACCACTGTTTTTT. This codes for CASSLPAQGPLFF.

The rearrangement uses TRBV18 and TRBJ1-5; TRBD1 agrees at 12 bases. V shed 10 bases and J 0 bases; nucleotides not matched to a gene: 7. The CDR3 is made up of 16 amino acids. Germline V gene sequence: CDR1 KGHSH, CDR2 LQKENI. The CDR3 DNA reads TGTGCCACCTCCGGGACAGGGGGCGATAGCAATCAGCCCCAGCATTTT. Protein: CATSGTGGDSNQPQHF.